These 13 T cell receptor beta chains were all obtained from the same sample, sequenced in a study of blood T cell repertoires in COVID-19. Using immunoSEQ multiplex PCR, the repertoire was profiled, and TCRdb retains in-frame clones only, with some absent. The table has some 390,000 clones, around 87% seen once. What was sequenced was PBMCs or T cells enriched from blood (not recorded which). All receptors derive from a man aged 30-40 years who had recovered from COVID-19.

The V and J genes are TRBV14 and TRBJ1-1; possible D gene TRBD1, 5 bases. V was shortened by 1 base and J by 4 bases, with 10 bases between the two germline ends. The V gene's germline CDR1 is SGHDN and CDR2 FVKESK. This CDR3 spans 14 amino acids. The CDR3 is CASSQVPGGTEAFF. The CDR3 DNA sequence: TGTGCCAGCAGCCAAGTACCCGGGGGCACTGAAGCTTTCTTT.

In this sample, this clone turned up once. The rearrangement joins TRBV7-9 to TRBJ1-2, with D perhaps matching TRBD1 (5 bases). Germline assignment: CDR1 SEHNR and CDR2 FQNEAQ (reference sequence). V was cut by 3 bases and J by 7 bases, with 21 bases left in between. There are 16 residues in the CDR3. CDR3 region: CASSFHFGAVRGGYTF. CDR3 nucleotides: TGTGCCAGCAGCTTCCATTTTGGGGCGGTGCGGGGTGGCTACACCTTC. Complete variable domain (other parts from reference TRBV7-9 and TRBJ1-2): DTGVSQNPRHKITKRGQNVTFRCDPISEHNRLYWYRQTLGQGPEFLTYFQNEAQLEKSRLLSDRFSAERPKGSFSTLEIQRTEQGDSAMYLCASSFHFGAVRGGYTFGSGTRLTVV.

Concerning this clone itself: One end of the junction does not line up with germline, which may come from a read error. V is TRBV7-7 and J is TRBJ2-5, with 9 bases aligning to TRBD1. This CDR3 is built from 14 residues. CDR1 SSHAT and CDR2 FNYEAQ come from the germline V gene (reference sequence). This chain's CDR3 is CASSLGQGWETQYF. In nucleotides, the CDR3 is TGTGCCAGCAGTTTAGGACAGGGGTGGGAGACCCAGTACTTC.

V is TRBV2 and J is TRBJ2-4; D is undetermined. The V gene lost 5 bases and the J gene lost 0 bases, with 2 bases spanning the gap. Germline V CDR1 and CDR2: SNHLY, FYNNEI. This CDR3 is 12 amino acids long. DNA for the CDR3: TGTGCCAGCAGTCTAGCCAAAAACATTCAGTACTTC. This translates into CASSLAKNIQYF.

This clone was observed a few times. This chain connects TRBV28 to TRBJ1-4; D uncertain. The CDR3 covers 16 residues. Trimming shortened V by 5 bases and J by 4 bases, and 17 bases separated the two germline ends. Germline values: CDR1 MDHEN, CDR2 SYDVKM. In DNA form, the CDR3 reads TGTGCCAGCAGTCATCGGGTGTTGGCAGATAATGAAAAACTGTTTTTT. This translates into CASSHRVLADNEKLFF.

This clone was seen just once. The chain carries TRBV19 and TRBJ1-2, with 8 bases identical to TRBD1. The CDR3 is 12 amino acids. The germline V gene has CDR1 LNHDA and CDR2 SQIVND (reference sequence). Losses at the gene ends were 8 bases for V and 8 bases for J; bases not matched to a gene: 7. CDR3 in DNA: TGTGCCAGTGAAGGCAGGGGGCAAGGCTACACCTTC. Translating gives CASEGRGQGYTF.

CDR3 sequence (DNA): TGTGCCAGCAGTGCCCTTCTAGCGGGAGTGGGTGAGCAGTACTTC. It yields the protein CASSALLAGVGEQYF. The rearrangement links TRBV28 to TRBJ2-7; 10 nucleotides align to TRBD2. This CDR3 has 15 amino acids. In germline, CDR1 is MDHEN, CDR2 SYDVKM. J lost 7 bases, V lost 5 bases, and 11 bases had no gene match.

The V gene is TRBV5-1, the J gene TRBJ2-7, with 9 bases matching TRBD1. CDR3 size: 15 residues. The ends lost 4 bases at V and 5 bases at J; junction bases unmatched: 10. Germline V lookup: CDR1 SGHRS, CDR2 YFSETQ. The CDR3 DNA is TGCGCCAGCAGCATCACAGGGGGCAGCGTGGACGAGCAGTACTTC. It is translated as CASSITGGSVDEQYF.

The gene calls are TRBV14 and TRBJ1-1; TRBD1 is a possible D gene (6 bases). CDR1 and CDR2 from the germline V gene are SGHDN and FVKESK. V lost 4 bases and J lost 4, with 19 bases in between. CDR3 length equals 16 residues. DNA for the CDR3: TGTGCCAGCAGCCTTGTCGGGGGGGGCGCAGTCACTGAAGCTTTCTTT. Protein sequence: CASSLVGGGAVTEAFF.

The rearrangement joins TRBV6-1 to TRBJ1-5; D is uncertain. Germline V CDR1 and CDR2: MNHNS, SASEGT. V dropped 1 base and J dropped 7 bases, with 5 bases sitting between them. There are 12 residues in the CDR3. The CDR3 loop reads CASSEVEQPQHF. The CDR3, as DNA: TGTGCCAGCAGTGAAGTAGAACAGCCCCAGCATTTT.

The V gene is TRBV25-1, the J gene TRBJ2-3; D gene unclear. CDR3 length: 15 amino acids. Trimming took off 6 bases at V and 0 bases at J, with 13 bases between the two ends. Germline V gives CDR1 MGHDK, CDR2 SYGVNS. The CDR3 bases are TGTGCCAGCAGCGTGGGTAGCTCTAGCACAGATACGCAGTATTTT. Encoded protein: CASSVGSSSTDTQYF.

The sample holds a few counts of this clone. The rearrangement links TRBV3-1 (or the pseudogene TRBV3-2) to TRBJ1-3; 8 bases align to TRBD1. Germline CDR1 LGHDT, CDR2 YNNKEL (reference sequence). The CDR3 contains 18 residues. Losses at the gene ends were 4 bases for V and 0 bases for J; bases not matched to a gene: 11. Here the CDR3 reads CASSRDRGVQPSGNTIYF. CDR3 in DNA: TGTGCCAGCAGCCGAGACAGGGGTGTTCAACCCTCTGGAAACACCATATATTTT.

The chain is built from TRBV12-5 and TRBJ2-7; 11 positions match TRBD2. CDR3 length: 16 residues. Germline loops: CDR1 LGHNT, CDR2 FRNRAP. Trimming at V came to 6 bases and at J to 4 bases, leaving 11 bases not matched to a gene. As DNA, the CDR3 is TGTGCTAGTGGACAGGTACTAGCGGGAGAGCGATACGAGCAGTACTTC. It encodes CASGQVLAGERYEQYF.